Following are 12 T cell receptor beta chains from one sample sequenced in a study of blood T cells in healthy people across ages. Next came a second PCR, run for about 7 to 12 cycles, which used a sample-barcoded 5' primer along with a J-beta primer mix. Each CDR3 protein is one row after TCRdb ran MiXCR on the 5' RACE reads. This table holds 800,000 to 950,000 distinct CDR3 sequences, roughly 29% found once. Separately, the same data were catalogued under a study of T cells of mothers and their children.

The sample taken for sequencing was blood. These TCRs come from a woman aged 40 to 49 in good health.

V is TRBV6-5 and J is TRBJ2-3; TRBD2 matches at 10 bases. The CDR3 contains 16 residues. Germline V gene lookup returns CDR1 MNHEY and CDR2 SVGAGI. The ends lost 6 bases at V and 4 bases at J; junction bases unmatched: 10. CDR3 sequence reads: CASSLSPGLAPDTQYF. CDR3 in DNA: TGTGCCAGCAGCCTGTCGCCGGGACTAGCGCCAGATACGCAGTATTTT.

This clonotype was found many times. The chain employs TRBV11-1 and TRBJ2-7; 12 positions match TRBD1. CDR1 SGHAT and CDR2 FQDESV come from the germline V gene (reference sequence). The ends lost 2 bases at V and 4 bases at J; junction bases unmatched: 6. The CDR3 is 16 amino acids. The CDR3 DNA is TGTGCCAGCAGCTTACAGCGGGACAGGGGGCCATACGAGCAGTACTTC. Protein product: CASSLQRDRGPYEQYF.

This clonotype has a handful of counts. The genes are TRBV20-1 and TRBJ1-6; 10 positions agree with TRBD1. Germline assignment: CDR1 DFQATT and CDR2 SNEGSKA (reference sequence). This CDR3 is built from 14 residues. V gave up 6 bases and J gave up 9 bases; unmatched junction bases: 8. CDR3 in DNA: TGCAGTGCGTCCGCCGGGACAGGGGTTTCACCCCTCCACTTT. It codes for CSASAGTGVSPLHF.

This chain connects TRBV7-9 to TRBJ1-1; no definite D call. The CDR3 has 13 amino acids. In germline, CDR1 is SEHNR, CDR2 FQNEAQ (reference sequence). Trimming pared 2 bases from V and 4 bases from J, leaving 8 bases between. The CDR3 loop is CASSLSEPTEAFF. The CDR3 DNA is TGTGCCAGCAGCTTATCTGAGCCCACTGAAGCTTTCTTT.

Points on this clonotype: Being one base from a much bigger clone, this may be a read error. In DNA form, the CDR3 reads TGTGCCACCAGCAGTGGAGGACTAGCCGGTGGGCAGTACTTC. It yields the protein CATSSGGLAGGQYF. V is TRBV15 and J is TRBJ2-4; TRBD2 aligns across 8 bases. CDR1 and CDR2 from the germline V gene are LNHNV and YYDKDF (reference sequence). V was clipped by 3 bases and J by 13 bases; unmatched bases: 11. The CDR3 spans 14 residues.

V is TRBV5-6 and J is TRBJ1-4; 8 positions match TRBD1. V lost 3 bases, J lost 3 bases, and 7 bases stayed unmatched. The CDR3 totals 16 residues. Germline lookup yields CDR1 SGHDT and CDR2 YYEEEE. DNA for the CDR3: TGTGCCAGCAGCTACCGGACAGGGCTTGCTAATGAAAAACTGTTTTTT. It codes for CASSYRTGLANEKLFF.

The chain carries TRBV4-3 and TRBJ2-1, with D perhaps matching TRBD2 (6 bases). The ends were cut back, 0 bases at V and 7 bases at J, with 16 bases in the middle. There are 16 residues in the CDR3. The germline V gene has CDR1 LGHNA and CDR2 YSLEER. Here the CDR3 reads CASSQDGAGPLNEQFF. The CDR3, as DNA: TGCGCCAGCAGCCAAGATGGGGCGGGACCTCTTAATGAGCAGTTCTTC.

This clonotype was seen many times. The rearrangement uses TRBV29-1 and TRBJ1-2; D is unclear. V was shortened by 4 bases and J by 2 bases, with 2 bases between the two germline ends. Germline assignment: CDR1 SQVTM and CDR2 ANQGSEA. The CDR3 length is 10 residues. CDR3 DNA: TGCAGCGTTGGAAACTATGGCTACACCTTC. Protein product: CSVGNYGYTF. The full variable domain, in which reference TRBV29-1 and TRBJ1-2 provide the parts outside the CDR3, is SAVISQKPSRDICQRGTSLTIQCQVDSQVTMMFWYRQQPGQSLTLIATANQGSEATYESGFVIDKFPISRPNLTFSTLTVSNMSPEDSSIYLCSVGNYGYTFGSGTRLTVV.

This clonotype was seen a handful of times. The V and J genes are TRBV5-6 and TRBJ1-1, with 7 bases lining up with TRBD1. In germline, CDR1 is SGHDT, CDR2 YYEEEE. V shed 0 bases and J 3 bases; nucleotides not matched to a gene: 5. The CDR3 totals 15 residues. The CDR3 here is CASSLEGAWDTEAFF. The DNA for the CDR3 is TGTGCCAGCAGCTTGGAGGGGGCTTGGGACACTGAAGCTTTCTTT.

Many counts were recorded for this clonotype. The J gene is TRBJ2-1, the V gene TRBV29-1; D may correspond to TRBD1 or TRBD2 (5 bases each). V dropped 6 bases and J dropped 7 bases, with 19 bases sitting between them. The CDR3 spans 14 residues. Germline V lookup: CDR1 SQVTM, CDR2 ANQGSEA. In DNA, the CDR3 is TGCAGCGTCCGGGACCCTGAGTGGGTTAATGAGCAGTTCTTC. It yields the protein CSVRDPEWVNEQFF.

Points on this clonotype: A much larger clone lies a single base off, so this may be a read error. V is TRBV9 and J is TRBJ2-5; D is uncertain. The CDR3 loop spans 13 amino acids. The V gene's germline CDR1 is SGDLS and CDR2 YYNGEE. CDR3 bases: TGTGTCAGCAGCGTAGACACTTGGGAGACCCAGTACTTC. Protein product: CVSSVDTWETQYF.

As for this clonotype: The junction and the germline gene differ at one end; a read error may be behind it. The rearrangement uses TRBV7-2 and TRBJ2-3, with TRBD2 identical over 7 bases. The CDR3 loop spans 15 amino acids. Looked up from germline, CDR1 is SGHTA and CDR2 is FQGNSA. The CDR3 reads CAGSPRLAVTDTQYF. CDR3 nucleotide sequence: TGTGCCGGCAGCCCTCGGCTAGCGGTCACAGATACGCAGTATTTT.